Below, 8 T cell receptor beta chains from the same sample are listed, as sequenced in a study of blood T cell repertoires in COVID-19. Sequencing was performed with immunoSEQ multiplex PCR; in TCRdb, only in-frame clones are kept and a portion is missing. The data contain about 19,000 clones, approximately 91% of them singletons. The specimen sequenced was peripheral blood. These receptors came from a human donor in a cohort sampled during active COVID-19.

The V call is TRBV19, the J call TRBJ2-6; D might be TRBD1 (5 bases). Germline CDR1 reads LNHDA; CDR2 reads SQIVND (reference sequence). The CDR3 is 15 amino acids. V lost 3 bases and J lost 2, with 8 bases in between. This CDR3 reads CASSIIRAGANVLTF. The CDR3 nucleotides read TGTGCCAGTAGTATTATCAGGGCTGGGGCCAACGTCCTGACTTTC.

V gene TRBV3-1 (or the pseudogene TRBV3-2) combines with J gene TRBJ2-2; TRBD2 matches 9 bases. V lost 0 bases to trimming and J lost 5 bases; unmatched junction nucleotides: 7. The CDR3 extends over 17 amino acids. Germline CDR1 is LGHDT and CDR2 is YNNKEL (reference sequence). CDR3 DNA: TGTGCCAGCAGCCAAGAAGTTTGGCTAGCGGGGACCGGGGAGCTGTTTTTT. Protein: CASSQEVWLAGTGELFF.

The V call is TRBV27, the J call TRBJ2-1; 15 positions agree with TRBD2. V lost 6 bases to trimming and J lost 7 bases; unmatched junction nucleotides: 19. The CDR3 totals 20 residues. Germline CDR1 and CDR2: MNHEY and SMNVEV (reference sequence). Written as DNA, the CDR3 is TGTGCCAGCAGGGGCCGTGGGGTCGCCGGGACTAGCGGGAGGTTGAATGAGCAGTTCTTC. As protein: CASRGRGVAGTSGRLNEQFF.

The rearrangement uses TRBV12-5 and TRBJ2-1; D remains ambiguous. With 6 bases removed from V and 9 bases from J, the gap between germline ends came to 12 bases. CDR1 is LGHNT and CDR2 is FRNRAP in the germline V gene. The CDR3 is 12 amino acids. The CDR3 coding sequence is TGTGCTAGTGGCCCTTCGGAGTTTGAGCAGTTCTTC. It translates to CASGPSEFEQFF.

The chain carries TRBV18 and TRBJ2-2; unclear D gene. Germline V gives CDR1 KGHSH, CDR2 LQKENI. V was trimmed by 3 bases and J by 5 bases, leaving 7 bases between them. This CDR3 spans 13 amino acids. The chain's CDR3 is CASSPRETGELFF. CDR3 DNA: TGTGCCAGCTCACCTCGTGAGACCGGGGAGCTGTTTTTT.

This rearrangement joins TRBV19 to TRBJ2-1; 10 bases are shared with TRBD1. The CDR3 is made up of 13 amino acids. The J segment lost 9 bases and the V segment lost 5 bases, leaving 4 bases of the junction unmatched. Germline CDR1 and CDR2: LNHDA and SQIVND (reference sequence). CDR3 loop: CASSPGQGSEQFF. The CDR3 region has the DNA TGTGCCAGTAGTCCGGGACAGGGGAGTGAGCAGTTCTTC.

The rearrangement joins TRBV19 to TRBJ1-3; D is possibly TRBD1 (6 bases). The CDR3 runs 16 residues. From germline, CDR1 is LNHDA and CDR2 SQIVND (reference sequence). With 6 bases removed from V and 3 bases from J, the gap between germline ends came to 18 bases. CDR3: CASSEGHRSLGNTIYF. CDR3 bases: TGTGCCAGTAGCGAGGGACACCGATCTCTTGGAAACACCATATATTTT.

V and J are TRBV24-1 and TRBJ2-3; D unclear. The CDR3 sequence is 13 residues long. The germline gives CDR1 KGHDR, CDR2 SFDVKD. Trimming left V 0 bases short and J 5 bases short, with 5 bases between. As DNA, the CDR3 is TGTGCCACCAGTGATTTGACGGTAGATACGCAGTATTTT. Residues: CATSDLTVDTQYF.